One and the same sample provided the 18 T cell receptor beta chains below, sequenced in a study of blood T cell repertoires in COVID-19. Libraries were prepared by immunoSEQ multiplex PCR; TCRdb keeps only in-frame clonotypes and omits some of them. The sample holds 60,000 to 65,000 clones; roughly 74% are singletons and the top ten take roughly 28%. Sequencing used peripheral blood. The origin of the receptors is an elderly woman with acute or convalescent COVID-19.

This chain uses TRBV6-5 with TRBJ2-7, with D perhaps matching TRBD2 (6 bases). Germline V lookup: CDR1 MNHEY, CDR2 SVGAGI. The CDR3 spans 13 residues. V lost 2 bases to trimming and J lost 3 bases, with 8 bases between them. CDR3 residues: CASSYRESYEQYF. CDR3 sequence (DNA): TGTGCCAGCAGTTACCGGGAGAGCTACGAGCAGTACTTC.

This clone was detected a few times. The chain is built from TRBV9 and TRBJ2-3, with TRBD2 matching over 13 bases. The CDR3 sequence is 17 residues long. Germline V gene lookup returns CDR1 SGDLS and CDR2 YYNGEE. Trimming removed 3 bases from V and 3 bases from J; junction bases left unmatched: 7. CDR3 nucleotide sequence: TGTGCCAGCAGCGCTGGGCTGACTAGCGGGAGGACAGATACGCAGTATTTT. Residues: CASSAGLTSGRTDTQYF.

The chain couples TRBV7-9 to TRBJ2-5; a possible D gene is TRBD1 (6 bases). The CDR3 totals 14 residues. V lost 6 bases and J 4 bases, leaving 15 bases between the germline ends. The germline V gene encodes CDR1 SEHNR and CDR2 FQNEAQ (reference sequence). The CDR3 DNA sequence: TGTGCCAGCAGGGGGGCCACTCCGGGAGAGACCCAGTACTTC. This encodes CASRGATPGETQYF.

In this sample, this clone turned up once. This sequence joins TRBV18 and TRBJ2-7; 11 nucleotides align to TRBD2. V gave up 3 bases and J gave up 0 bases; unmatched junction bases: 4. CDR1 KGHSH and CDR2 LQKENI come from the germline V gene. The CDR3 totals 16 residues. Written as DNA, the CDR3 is TGTGCCAGCTCACCGGGACTAGCGGAGCGCTCCTACGAGCAGTACTTC. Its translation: CASSPGLAERSYEQYF. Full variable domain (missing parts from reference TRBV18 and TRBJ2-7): NAGVMQNPRHLVRRRGQEARLRCSPMKGHSHVYWYRQLPEEGLKFMVYLQKENIIDESGMPKERFSAEFPKEGPSILRIQQVVRGDSAAYFCASSPGLAERSYEQYFGPGTRLTVT.

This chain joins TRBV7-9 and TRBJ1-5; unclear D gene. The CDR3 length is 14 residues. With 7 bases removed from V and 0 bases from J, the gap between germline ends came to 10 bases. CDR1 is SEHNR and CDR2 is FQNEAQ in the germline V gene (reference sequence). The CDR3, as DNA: TGTGCCAGCACCCTTGGGCCTAGCAATCAGCCCCAGCATTTT. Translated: CASTLGPSNQPQHF.

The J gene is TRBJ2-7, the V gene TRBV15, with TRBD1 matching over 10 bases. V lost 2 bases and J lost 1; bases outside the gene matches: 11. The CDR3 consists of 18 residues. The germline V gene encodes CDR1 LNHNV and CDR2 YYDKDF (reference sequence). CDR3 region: CATSRQGFRDRGSYEQYF. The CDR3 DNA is TGTGCCACCAGCAGACAAGGCTTTAGGGACAGGGGATCCTACGAGCAGTACTTC.

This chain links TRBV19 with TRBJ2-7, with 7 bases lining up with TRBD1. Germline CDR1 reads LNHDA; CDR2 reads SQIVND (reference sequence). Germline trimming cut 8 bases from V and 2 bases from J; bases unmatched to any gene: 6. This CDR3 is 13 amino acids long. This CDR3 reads CASSNRGAYEQYF. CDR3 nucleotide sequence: TGTGCCAGTTCGAACAGGGGAGCCTACGAGCAGTACTTC.

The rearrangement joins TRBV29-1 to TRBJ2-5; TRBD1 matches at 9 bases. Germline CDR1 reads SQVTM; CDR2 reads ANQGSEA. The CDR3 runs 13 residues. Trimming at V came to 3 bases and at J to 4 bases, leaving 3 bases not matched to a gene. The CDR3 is CSVDEGQGETQYF. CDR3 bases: TGCAGCGTTGATGAGGGACAGGGAGAGACCCAGTACTTC.

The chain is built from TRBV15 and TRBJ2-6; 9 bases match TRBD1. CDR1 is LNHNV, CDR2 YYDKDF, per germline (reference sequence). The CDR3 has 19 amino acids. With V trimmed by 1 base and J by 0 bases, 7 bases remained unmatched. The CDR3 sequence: CATSRAKTGGISGANVLTF. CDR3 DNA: TGTGCCACCAGCAGAGCAAAGACAGGGGGAATCTCTGGGGCCAACGTCCTGACTTTC.

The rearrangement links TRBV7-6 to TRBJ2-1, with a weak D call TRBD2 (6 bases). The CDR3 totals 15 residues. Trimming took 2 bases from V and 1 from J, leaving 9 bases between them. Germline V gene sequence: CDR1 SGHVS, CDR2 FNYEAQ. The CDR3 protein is CASSLYGGSYNEQFF. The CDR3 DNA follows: TGTGCCAGCAGCTTATACGGGGGTTCCTACAATGAGCAGTTCTTC.

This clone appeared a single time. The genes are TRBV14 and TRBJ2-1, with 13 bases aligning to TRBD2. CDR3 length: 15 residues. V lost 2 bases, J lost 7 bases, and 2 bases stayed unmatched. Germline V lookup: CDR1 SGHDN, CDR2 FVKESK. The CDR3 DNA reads TGTGCCAGCAGCCAATGGACTAGCGGGAGAAATGAGCAGTTCTTC. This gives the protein CASSQWTSGRNEQFF.

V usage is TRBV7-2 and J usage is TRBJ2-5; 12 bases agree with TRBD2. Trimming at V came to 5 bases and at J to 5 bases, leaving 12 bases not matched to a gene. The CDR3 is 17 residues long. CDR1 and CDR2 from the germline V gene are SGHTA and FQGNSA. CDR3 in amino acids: CASSVSLAGGWLETQYF. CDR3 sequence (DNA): TGTGCCAGCAGCGTGTCACTAGCGGGAGGATGGTTGGAGACCCAGTACTTC. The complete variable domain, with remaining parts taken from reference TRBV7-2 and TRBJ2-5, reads GAGVSQSPSNKVTEKGKDVELRCDPISGHTALYWYRQSLGQGLEFLIYFQGNSAPDKSGLPSDRFSAERTGGSVSTLTIQRTQQEDSAVYLCASSVSLAGGWLETQYFGPGTRLLVL.

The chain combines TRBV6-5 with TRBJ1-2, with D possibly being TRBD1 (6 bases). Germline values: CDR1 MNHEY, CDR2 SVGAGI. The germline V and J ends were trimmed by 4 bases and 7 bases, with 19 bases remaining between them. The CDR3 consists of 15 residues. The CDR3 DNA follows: TGTGCCAGCAGTTCCCAACAGGGTTGGAGGCCTGGCTACACCTTC. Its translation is CASSSQQGWRPGYTF.

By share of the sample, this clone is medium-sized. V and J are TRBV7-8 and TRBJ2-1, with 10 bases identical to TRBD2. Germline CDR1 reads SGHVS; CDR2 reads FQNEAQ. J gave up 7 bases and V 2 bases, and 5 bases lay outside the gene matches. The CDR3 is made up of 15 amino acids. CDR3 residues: CASSLMASGSNEQFF. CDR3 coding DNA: TGTGCCAGCAGCTTAATGGCTAGCGGGAGTAATGAGCAGTTCTTC.

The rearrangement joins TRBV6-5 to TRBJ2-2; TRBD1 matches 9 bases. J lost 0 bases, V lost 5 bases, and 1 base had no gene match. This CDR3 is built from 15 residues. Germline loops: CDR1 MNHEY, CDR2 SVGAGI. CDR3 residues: CASSRDRANTGELFF. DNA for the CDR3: TGTGCCAGCAGTAGGGACAGGGCGAACACCGGGGAGCTGTTTTTT.

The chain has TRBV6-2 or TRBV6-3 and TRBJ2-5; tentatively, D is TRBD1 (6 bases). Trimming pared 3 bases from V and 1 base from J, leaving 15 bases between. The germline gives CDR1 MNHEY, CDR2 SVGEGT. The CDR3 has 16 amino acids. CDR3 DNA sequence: TGTGCCAGCAGTTATGGAAGACAGGCGAGCCAAGAGACCCAGTACTTC. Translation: CASSYGRQASQETQYF.

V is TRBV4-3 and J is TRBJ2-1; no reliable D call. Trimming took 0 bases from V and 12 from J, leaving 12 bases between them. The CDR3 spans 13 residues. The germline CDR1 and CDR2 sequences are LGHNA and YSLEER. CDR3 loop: CASSQEEVARQFF. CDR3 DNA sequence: TGCGCCAGCAGCCAAGAGGAAGTAGCTCGGCAGTTCTTC.

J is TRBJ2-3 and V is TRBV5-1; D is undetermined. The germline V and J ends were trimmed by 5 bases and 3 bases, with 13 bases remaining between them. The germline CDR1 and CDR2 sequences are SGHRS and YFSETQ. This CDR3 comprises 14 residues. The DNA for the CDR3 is TGCGCCAGCAGTCGGAGTGCGTTGACAGATACGCAGTATTTT. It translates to CASSRSALTDTQYF.